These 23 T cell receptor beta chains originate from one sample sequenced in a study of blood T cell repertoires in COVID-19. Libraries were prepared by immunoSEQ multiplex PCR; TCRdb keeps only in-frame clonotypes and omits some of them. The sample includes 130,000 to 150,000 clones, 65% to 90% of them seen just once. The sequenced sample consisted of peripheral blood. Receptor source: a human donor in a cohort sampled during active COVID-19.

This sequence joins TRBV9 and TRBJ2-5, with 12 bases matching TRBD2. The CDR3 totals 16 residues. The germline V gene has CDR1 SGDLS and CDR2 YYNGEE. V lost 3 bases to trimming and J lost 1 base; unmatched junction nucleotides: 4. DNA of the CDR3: TGTGCCAGCAGCGGAACACTAGCGGGAGGCCAAGAGACCCAGTACTTC. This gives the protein CASSGTLAGGQETQYF.

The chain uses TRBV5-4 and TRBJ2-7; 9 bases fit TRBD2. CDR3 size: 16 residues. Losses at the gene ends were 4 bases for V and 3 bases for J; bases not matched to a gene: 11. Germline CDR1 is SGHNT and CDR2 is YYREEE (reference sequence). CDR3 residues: CASSLLASGIGYEQYF. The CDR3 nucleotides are TGTGCCAGCAGCCTCCTGGCTAGCGGGATAGGCTACGAGCAGTACTTC.

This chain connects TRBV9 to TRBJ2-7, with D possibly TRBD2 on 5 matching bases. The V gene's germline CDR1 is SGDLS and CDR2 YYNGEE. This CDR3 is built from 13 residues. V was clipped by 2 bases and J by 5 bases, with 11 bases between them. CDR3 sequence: CASSVPRRHEQYF. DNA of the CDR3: TGTGCCAGCAGCGTCCCGAGGAGGCACGAGCAGTACTTC.

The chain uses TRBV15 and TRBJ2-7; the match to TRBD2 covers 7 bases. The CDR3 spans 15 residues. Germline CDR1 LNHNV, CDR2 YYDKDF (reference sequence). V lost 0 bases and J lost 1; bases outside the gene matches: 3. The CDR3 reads CATSRDRAGSYEQYF. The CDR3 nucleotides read TGTGCCACCAGCAGAGACCGAGCGGGATCCTACGAGCAGTACTTC.

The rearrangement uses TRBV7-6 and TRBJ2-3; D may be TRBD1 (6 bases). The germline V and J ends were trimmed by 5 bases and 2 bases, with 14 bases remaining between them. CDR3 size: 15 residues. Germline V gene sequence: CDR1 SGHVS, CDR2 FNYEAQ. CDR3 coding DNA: TGTGCCAGCAGCCGCAGGGACATACTCACAGATACGCAGTATTTT. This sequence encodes CASSRRDILTDTQYF.

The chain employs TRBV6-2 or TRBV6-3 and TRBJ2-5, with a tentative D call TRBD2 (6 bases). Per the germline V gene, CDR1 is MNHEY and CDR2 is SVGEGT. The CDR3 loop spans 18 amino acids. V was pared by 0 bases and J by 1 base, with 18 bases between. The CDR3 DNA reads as TGTGCCAGCAGTTACTCAGGTGGAGGGTCCCTTACCCAAGAGACCCAGTACTTC. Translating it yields CASSYSGGGSLTQETQYF.

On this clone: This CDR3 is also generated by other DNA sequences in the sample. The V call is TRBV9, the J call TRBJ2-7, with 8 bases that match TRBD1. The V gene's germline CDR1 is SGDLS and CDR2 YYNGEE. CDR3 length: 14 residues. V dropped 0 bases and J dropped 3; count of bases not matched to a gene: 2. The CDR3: CASSVGDRNYEQYF. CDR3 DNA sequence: TGTGCCAGCAGCGTAGGGGACAGGAACTACGAGCAGTACTTC.

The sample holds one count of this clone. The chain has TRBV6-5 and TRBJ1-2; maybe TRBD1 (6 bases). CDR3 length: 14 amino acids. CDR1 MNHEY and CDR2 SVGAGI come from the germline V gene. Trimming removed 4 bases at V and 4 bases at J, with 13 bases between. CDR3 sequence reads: CASSLGGASYGYTF. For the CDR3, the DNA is TGTGCCAGCAGTTTGGGGGGGGCCAGCTATGGCTACACCTTC.

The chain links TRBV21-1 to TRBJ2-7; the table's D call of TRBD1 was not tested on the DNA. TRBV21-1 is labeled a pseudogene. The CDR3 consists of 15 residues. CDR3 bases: TGTGCCAGCAGCAAAGGAGGGACAGGGTGCTACGAGCAGTACTTC. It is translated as CASSKGGTGCYEQYF.

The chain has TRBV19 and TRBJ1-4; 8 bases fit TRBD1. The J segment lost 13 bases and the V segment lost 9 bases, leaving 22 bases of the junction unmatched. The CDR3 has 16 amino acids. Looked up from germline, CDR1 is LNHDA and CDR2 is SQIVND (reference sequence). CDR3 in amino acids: CASRNPGGMRHSGLFF. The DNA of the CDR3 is TGTGCCAGCCGAAACCCAGGGGGCATGCGGCACAGTGGACTGTTTTTT.

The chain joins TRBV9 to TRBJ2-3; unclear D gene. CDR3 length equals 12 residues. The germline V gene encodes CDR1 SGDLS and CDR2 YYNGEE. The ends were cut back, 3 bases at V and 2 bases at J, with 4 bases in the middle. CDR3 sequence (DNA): TGTGCCAGCAGCGCAAACACAGATACGCAGTATTTT. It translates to CASSANTDTQYF.

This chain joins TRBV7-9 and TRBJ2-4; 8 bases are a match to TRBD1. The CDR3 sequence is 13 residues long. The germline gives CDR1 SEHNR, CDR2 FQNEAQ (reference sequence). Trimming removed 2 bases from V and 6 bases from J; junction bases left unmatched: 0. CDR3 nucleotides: TGTGCCAGCAGCTTACAGGGGGCAAACATTCAGTACTTC. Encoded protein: CASSLQGANIQYF.

CDR3 coding DNA: TGTGCCAGCGAGGGCCGACCGAACACCGGGGAGCTGTTTTTT. This sequence encodes CASEGRPNTGELFF. J is TRBJ2-2 and V is TRBV9; TRBD2 might be the D (5 bases). This CDR3 spans 14 amino acids. Trimming cost V 7 bases and J 0 bases, with 10 bases left between them. The germline V gene encodes CDR1 SGDLS and CDR2 YYNGEE.

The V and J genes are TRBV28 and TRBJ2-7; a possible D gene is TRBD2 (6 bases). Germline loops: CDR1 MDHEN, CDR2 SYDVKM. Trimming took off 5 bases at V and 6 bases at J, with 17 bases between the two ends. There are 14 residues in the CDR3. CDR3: CASSVGGLRGEQYF. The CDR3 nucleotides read TGTGCCAGCAGTGTTGGAGGGCTTCGAGGCGAGCAGTACTTC.

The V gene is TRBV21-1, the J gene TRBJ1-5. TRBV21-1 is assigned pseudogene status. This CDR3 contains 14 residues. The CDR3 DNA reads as TGTGCCAGCAGCAAAGTCGAGGGAGGCCAGCCCCAGCATTTT. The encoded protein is CASSKVEGGQPQHF.

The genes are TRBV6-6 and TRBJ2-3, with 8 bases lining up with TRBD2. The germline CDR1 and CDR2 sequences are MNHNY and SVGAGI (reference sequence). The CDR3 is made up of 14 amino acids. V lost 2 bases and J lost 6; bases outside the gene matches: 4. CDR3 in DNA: TGTGCCAGCAGTTACGGCCCGGGGGGGGATACGCAGTATTTT. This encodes CASSYGPGGDTQYF.

The CDR3 DNA reads TGTGCCAGCAGCTTTCAAACGGGTATCTCCTACAATGAGCAGTTCTTC. Its translation: CASSFQTGISYNEQFF. The V and J genes are TRBV11-1 and TRBJ2-1; no clear D. Germline assignment: CDR1 SGHAT and CDR2 FQDESV (reference sequence). The CDR3 length is 16 residues. V was pared by 3 bases and J by 0 bases, with 12 bases between.

CDR3 nucleotides: TGTGCCAGCAGCTTAGAGGTCTGGGGGACAAACACAGATACGCAGTATTTT. Translating gives CASSLEVWGTNTDTQYF. This chain uses TRBV7-8 with TRBJ2-3; D perhaps matches TRBD1 (6 bases). Germline CDR1 reads SGHVS; CDR2 reads FQNEAQ. V was clipped by 1 base and J by 2 bases, with 16 bases between them. The CDR3 covers 17 residues.

The CDR3, as DNA: TGCGCCAGCAGCTTTGACCGAGGCGGTGTGGAGCAGTACTTC. It encodes CASSFDRGGVEQYF. V is TRBV5-1 and J is TRBJ2-7; D ambiguous. V shed 2 bases and J shed 7 bases, with 16 bases lying between them. The CDR3 has 14 residues. CDR1 and CDR2 (germline): SGHRS, YFSETQ.

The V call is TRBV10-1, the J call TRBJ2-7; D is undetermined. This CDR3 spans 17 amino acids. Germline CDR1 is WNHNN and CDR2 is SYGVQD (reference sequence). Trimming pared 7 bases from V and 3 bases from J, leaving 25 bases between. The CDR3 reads CASKERPRSTLRYEQYF. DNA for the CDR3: TGCGCCAGCAAGGAACGGCCTAGGTCGACCCTCCGCTACGAGCAGTACTTC.

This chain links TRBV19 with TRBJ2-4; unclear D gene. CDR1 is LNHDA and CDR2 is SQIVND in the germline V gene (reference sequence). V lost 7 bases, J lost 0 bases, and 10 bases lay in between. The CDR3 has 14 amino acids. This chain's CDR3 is CASNQVGAKNIQYF. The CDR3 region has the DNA TGTGCCAGTAATCAGGTGGGAGCCAAAAACATTCAGTACTTC. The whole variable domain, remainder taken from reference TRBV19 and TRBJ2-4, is DGGITQSPKYLFRKEGQNVTLSCEQNLNHDAMYWYRQDPGQGLRLIYYSQIVNDFQKGDIAEGYSVSREKKESFPLTVTSAQKNPTAFYLCASNQVGAKNIQYFGAGTRLSVL.

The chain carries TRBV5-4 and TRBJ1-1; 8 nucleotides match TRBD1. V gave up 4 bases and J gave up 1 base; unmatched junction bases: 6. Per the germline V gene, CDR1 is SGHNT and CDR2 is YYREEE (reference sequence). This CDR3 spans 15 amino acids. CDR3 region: CASSPYRGGNTEAFF. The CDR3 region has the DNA TGTGCCAGCAGCCCTTACAGGGGGGGGAACACTGAAGCTTTCTTT.

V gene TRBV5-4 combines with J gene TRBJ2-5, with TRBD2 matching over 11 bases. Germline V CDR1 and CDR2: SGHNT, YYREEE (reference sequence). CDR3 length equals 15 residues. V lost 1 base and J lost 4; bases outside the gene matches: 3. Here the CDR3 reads CASSLTSGSSETQYF. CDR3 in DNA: TGTGCCAGCAGCTTGACTAGCGGGAGTTCAGAGACCCAGTACTTC.